The clone carrying this TCR beta chain was recorded many times. MiXCR, applied by TCRdb to the 5' RACE reads, yields one record per CDR3 protein. Of 63,000 or so distinct CDR3 sequences listed, roughly 17% are singletons. The data are from a study of T cells of healthy individuals. The CDR3 covers 16 residues. Germline-derived CDR1 and CDR2 are ENHRY and SYGVKD. The junction had 9 bases not matched to a gene; V was cut back by 10 bases and J by 0 bases. The chain links TRBV10-3 to TRBJ2-6; 7 bases fit TRBD1. This receptor was obtained from a human donor in good health. CDR3 DNA sequence: TGTGCCACCTCCGGGACAGATGACTCTGGGGCCAACGTCCTGACTTTC. Amino acid sequence: CATSGTDDSGANVLTF.